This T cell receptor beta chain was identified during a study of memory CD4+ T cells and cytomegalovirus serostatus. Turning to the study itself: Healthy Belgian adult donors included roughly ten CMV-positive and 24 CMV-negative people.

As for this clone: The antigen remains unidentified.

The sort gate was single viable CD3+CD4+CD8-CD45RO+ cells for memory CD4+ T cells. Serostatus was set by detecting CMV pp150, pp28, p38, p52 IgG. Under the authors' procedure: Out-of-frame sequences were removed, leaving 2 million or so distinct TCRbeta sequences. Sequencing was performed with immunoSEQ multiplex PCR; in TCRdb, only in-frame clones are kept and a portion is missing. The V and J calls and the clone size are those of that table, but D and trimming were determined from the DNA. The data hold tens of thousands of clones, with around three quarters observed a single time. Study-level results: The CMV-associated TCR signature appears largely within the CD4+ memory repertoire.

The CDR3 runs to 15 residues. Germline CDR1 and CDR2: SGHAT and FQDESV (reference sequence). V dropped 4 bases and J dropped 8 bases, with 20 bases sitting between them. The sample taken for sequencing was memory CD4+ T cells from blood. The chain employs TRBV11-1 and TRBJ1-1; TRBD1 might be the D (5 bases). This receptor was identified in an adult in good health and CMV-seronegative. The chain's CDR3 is CASSSRDSPSPEAFF. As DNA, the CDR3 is TGTGCCAGCAGCTCTCGGGACTCTCCCAGCCCCGAAGCTTTCTTT. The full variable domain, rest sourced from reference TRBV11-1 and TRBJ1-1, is EAEVAQSPRYKITEKSQAVAFWCDPISGHATLYWYRQILGQGPELLVQFQDESVVDDSQLPKDRFSAERLKGVDSTLKIQPAELGDSAMYLCASSSRDSPSPEAFFGQGTRLTVV.